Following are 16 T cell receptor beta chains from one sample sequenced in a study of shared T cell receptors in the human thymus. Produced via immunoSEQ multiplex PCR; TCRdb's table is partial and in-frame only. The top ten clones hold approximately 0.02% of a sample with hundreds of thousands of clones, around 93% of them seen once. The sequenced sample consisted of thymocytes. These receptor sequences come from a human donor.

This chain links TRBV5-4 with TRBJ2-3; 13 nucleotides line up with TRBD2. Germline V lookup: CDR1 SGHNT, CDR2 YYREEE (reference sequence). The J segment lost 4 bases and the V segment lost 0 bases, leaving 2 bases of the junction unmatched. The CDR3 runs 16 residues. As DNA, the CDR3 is TGTGCCAGCAGCTTGGGAGGACTAGCGGGAGCAGATACGCAGTATTTT. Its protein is CASSLGGLAGADTQYF.

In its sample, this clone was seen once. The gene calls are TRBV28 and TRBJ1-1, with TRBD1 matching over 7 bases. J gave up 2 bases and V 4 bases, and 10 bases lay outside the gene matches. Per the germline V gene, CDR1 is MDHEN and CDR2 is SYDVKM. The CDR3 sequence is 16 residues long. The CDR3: CASSSHRRTGNTEAFF. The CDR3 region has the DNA TGTGCCAGCAGTTCCCATCGCAGGACAGGAAACACTGAAGCTTTCTTT. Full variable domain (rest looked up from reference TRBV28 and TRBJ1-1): DVKVTQSSRYLVKRTGEKVFLECVQDMDHENMFWYRQDPGLGLRLIYFSYDVKMKEKGDIPEGYSVSREKKERFSLILESASTNQTSMYLCASSSHRRTGNTEAFFGQGTRLTVV.

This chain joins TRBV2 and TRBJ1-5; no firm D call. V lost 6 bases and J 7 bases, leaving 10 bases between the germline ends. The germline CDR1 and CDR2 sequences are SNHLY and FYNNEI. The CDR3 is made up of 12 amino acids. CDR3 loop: CASSGREQPQHF. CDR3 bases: TGTGCCAGCAGCGGACGTGAGCAGCCCCAGCATTTT.

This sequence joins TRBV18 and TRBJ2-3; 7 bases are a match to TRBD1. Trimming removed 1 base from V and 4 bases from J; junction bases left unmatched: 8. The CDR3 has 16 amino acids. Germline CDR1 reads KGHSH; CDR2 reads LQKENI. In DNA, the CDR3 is TGTGCCAGCTCACCACGACGGGACCAGGGGGCAGATACGCAGTATTTT. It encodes CASSPRRDQGADTQYF.

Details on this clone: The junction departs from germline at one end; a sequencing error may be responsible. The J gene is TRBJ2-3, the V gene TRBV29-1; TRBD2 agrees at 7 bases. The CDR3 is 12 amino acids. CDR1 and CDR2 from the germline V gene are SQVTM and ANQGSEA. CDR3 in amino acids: CGVAGGTDTQYF. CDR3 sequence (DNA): TGCGGCGTTGCGGGGGGCACAGATACGCAGTATTTT.

The DNA for the CDR3 is TGTGCCATCAGTGCTCCCCCGGGGCCAGGGACAGGGAATAAGAGCACCGGGGAGCTGTTTTTT. Protein: CAISAPPGPGTGNKSTGELFF. The V and J genes are TRBV10-3 and TRBJ2-2; 9 nucleotides line up with TRBD1. Germline CDR1 ENHRY, CDR2 SYGVKD. The CDR3 runs 21 residues. J gave up 4 bases and V 4 bases, and 22 bases lay outside the gene matches.

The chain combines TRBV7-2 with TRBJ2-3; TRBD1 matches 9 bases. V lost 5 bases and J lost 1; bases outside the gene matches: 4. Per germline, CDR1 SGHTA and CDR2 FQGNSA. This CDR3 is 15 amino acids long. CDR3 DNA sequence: TGTGCCAGCAGCCCGAGGGACAGGGGCACAGATACGCAGTATTTT. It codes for CASSPRDRGTDTQYF. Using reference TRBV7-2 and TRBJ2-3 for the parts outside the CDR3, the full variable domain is GAGVSQSPSNKVTEKGKDVELRCDPISGHTALYWYRQSLGQGLEFLIYFQGNSAPDKSGLPSDRFSAERTGGSVSTLTIQRTQQEDSAVYLCASSPRDRGTDTQYFGPGTRLTVL.

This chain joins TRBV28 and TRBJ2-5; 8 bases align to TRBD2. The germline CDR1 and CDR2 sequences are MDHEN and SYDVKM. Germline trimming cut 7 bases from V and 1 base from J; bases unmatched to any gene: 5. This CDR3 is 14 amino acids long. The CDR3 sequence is CASKLSGIQETQYF. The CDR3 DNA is TGTGCCAGCAAACTTAGCGGGATCCAAGAGACCCAGTACTTC.

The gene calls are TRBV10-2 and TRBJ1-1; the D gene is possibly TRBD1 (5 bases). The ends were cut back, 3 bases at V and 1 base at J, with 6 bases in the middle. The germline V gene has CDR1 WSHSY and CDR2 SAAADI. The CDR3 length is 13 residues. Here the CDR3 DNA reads TGCGCCAGCAGTGAAAGGGGGAACACTGAAGCTTTCTTT. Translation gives CASSERGNTEAFF.

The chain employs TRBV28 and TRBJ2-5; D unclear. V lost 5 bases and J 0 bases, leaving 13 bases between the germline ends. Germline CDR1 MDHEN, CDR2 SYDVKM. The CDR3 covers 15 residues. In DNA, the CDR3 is TGTGCCAGCAGTCCGCGAGGAACGTACCAAGAGACCCAGTACTTC. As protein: CASSPRGTYQETQYF.

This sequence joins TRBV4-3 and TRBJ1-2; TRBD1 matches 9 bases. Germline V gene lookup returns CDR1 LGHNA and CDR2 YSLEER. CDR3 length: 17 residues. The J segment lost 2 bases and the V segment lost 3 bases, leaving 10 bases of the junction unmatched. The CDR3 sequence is CASSHRRGTGPNYGYTF. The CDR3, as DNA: TGCGCCAGCAGCCACAGGCGGGGGACAGGGCCGAACTATGGCTACACCTTC.

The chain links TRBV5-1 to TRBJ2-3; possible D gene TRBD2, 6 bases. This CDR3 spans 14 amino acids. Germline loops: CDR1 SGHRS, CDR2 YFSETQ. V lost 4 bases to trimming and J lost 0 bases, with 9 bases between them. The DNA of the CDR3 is TGCGCCAGCAGCCCTGGGAGGAGCACAGATACGCAGTATTTT. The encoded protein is CASSPGRSTDTQYF.

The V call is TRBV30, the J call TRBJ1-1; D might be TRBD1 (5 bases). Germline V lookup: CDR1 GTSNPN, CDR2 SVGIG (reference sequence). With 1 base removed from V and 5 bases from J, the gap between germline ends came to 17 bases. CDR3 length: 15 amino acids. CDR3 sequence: CAWSARGHSRTEAFF. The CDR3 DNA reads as TGTGCCTGGAGTGCCCGAGGACACTCGAGGACTGAAGCTTTCTTT.

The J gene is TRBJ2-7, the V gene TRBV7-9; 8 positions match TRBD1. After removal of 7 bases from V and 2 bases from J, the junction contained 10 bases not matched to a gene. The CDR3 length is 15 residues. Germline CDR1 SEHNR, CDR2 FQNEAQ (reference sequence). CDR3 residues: CASTPGTGVTYEQYF. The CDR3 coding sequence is TGTGCCAGCACCCCCGGGACAGGCGTTACCTACGAGCAGTACTTC.

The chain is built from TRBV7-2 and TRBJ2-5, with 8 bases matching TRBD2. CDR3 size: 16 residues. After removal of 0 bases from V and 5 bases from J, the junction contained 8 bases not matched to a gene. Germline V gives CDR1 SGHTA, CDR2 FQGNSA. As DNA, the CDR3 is TGTGCCAGCAGCTTAGCGAAGCGGGAGAGCACGGAGACCCAGTACTTC. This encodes CASSLAKRESTETQYF.

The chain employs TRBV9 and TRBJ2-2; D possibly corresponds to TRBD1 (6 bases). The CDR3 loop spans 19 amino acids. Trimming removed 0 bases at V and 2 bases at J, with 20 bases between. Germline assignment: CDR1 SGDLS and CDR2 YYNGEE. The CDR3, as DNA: TGTGCCAGCAGCGTAGCCTACCCGGGGTCACAGGGTAACACCGGGGAGCTGTTTTTT. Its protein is CASSVAYPGSQGNTGELFF.